The rows below give T cell receptor beta chains drawn from one sample of a study of PD-1 blockade in classical Hodgkin lymphoma. Using immunoSEQ multiplex PCR, the repertoire was profiled, and TCRdb retains in-frame clones only, with some absent. This table has around 31,000 clones, approximately 85% appearing once. The sequencing here drew on peripheral blood mononuclear cells (PBMCs), taken before the fourth cycle of nivolumab. The source of these receptors is a human donor with classical Hodgkin lymphoma. Each CDR3 is given with its conserved first and last residue. The D gene is left open where the match is weak. Clone sizes are given selectively: once, few, many, or a class where the clone is expanded.

J gene: TRBJ2-3
D gene: TRBD2
clone size: .
V gene: TRBV9
CDR3 DNA: TGTGCCAGCAGCGTAGAGGAGCTAGCGGGGTCAGATACGCAGTATTTT
CDR3 protein: CASSVEELAGSDTQYF

J gene: TRBJ1-2
D gene: .
clone size: .
V gene: TRBV18
CDR3 DNA: TGTGCCAGCTCACCAGGGATGCGAAGGTTCTATGGCTACACCTTC
CDR3 protein: CASSPGMRRFYGYTF

J gene: TRBJ2-1
D gene: TRBD2
clone size: .
V gene: TRBV6-5
CDR3 DNA: TGTGCCAGCAGTCCAGATAGCGGGAGAGGGAATGAGCAGTTCTTC
CDR3 protein: CASSPDSGRGNEQFF

J gene: TRBJ2-7
D gene: TRBD2
clone size: .
V gene: TRBV5-4
CDR3 DNA: TGTGCCAGCAGCTTGCGACTAGCTTCCTACGAGCAGTACTTC
CDR3 protein: CASSLRLASYEQYF

J gene: TRBJ2-7
D gene: .
clone size: .
V gene: TRBV27
CDR3 DNA: TGTGCCAGTTGGAACAACCCGCACGAGCAGTACTTC
CDR3 protein: CASWNNPHEQYF

J gene: TRBJ2-3
D gene: .
clone size: .
V gene: TRBV30
CDR3 DNA: TGTGCCTGGAGTATCCCCGGGGGCTGGTCGCAGTATTTT
CDR3 protein: CAWSIPGGWSQYF

J gene: TRBJ1-2
D gene: .
clone size: .
V gene: TRBV6-6
CDR3 DNA: TGTGCCAGCAGCAATAAAGGGGGAAGGGGCTACACCTTC
CDR3 protein: CASSNKGGRGYTF

J gene: TRBJ2-1
D gene: .
clone size: .
V gene: TRBV7-9
CDR3 DNA: TGTGCCAGCAGCTTAGAGCGGAACAATGAGCAGTTCTTC
CDR3 protein: CASSLERNNEQFF

J gene: TRBJ1-1
D gene: TRBD1
clone size: few
V gene: TRBV5-5
CDR3 DNA: TGTGCCAGCAGCTTCGGACAGGTGAACACTGAAGCTTTCTTT
CDR3 protein: CASSFGQVNTEAFF

J gene: TRBJ1-2
D gene: .
clone size: .
V gene: TRBV2
CDR3 DNA: TGTGCCAGCAGTGAATCATGGAGGGTCGGGGGCTACACCTTC
CDR3 protein: CASSESWRVGGYTF

J gene: TRBJ1-3
D gene: .
clone size: .
V gene: TRBV30
CDR3 DNA: TGTGCCTGGAGTGACTCGGACACCATATATTTT
CDR3 protein: CAWSDSDTIYF

J gene: TRBJ1-6
D gene: .
clone size: .
V gene: TRBV30
CDR3 DNA: TGTGCCTGGAGTGGGGGGAGTTCCCATTCACCCCTCCACTTT
CDR3 protein: CAWSGGSSHSPLHF

J gene: TRBJ2-6
D gene: TRBD1
clone size: .
V gene: TRBV14
CDR3 DNA: TGTGCCAGCAGCCAAGATCCTCTAGGACAGGGTACTGGGGCCAACGTCCTGACTTTC
CDR3 protein: CASSQDPLGQGTGANVLTF

J gene: TRBJ1-2
D gene: .
clone size: .
V gene: TRBV5-5
CDR3 DNA: TGTGCCAGCAGCTTTTCTGGACAGCTCCCTAACTATGGCTACACCTTC
CDR3 protein: CASSFSGQLPNYGYTF

J gene: TRBJ2-6
D gene: .
clone size: .
V gene: TRBV18
CDR3 DNA: TGTGCCAGCTCACCACTAAAGACTGGGGCCAACGTCCTGACTTTC
CDR3 protein: CASSPLKTGANVLTF

J gene: TRBJ1-3
D gene: .
clone size: .
V gene: TRBV4-2
CDR3 DNA: TGTGCCAGCAGCCAAGACTTGACACCGTGGGAAGGAAACACCATATATTTT
CDR3 protein: CASSQDLTPWEGNTIYF

J gene: TRBJ1-6
D gene: .
clone size: .
V gene: TRBV30
CDR3 DNA: TGTGCCTGGAGTTCCAACCCCCAGGCACCCCTCCACTTT
CDR3 protein: CAWSSNPQAPLHF

J gene: TRBJ2-3
D gene: TRBD1
clone size: once
V gene: TRBV10-2
CDR3 DNA: TGCGCCAGCAGTGTGACAGGGGCTGGGGGTACGCAGTATTTT
CDR3 protein: CASSVTGAGGTQYF

J gene: TRBJ1-4
D gene: TRBD1
clone size: .
V gene: TRBV5-6
CDR3 DNA: TGTGCCAGCAGCGCCGACAGGGGATCAACTAATGAAAAACTGTTTTTT
CDR3 protein: CASSADRGSTNEKLFF

J gene: TRBJ2-7
D gene: .
clone size: once
V gene: TRBV28
CDR3 DNA: TGTGCCAGCAGTCCTCGCTGGGCGCGCGAGCAGTACTTC
CDR3 protein: CASSPRWAREQYF

J gene: TRBJ1-1
D gene: TRBD1
clone size: few
V gene: TRBV5-1
CDR3 DNA: TGCGCCAGCAGCATCTACGGACAGGGGAAAACAACTGAAGCTTTCTTT
CDR3 protein: CASSIYGQGKTTEAFF

J gene: TRBJ1-2
D gene: .
clone size: few
V gene: TRBV10-3
CDR3 DNA: TGTGCCATCAGTGACAGGGTCGGAGGCTACACCTTC
CDR3 protein: CAISDRVGGYTF

J gene: TRBJ2-5
D gene: TRBD1
clone size: .
V gene: TRBV6-6
CDR3 DNA: TGTGCCAGCAGTTACCGACAGGGTCAAGAGACCCAGTACTTC
CDR3 protein: CASSYRQGQETQYF

J gene: TRBJ2-1
D gene: TRBD2
clone size: .
V gene: TRBV4-3
CDR3 DNA: TGCGCCAGCAGCCAGGTAACGACTAGCCTCAGTAGGCTGTTCTTC
CDR3 protein: CASSQVTTSLSRLFF

J gene: TRBJ2-2
D gene: TRBD2
clone size: .
V gene: TRBV9
CDR3 DNA: TGTGCCAGCAGCGTAGGGACTAGCGGGAGAAACCGGGAGCTGTTTTTT
CDR3 protein: CASSVGTSGRNRELFF

J gene: TRBJ2-1
D gene: .
clone size: .
V gene: TRBV2
CDR3 DNA: TGTGCCAGCAGTGAGTTCTTCCAATCCCATGAGCAGTTCTTC
CDR3 protein: CASSEFFQSHEQFF

J gene: TRBJ2-2
D gene: .
clone size: .
V gene: TRBV7-6
CDR3 DNA: TGTGCCAGCAGCTTAGACAGGGCTGGCGGGGAGCTGTTTTTT
CDR3 protein: CASSLDRAGGELFF

J gene: TRBJ2-2
D gene: .
clone size: .
V gene: TRBV19
CDR3 DNA: TGTGCCAGTAGTATAGTTATGGCCGGGGAGCTGTTTTTT
CDR3 protein: CASSIVMAGELFF

J gene: TRBJ1-1
D gene: TRBD1
clone size: .
V gene: TRBV5-1
CDR3 DNA: TGCGCCAGCAGCGACACAGGGGATGCTTTCTTT
CDR3 protein: CASSDTGDAFF

J gene: TRBJ2-3
D gene: .
clone size: .
V gene: TRBV7-9
CDR3 DNA: TGTGCCAGCAGCTTAGAGCTAGATACGCAGTATTTT
CDR3 protein: CASSLELDTQYF

J gene: TRBJ2-3
D gene: TRBD2
clone size: once
V gene: TRBV19
CDR3 DNA: TGTGCCAGTAGTACCCCGGGACTAGCGGGGGGGTCGAGCACAGATACGCAGTATTTT
CDR3 protein: CASSTPGLAGGSSTDTQYF

J gene: TRBJ1-1
D gene: .
clone size: once
V gene: TRBV4-1
CDR3 DNA: TGCGCCAGCAGCCGGAAGCATGGCACTGAAGCTTTCTTT
CDR3 protein: CASSRKHGTEAFF

J gene: TRBJ2-1
D gene: .
clone size: .
V gene: TRBV6-5
CDR3 DNA: TGTGCCAGCAGTTACTCGAAGGAGGCCCATGAGCAGTTCTTC
CDR3 protein: CASSYSKEAHEQFF

J gene: TRBJ2-1
D gene: .
clone size: .
V gene: TRBV2
CDR3 DNA: TGTGCCAGCAGTGAAGCGCTTAGGCAGTTCTTC
CDR3 protein: CASSEALRQFF

J gene: TRBJ2-6
D gene: .
clone size: few
V gene: TRBV7-2
CDR3 DNA: TGTGCCAGCAGCTTAGTGGGGGATGGGGCCAACGTCCTGACTTTC
CDR3 protein: CASSLVGDGANVLTF

J gene: TRBJ2-7
D gene: .
clone size: .
V gene: TRBV27
CDR3 DNA: TGTGCCAGCAGTTTATCAGGGAGCTCCTACGAGCAGTACTTC
CDR3 protein: CASSLSGSSYEQYF

J gene: TRBJ2-3
D gene: TRBD2
clone size: few
V gene: TRBV9
CDR3 DNA: TGTGCCAGCAGCGTAGCTCGCGGGGGGGCTGATACGCAGTATTTT
CDR3 protein: CASSVARGGADTQYF

J gene: TRBJ2-3
D gene: TRBD2
clone size: .
V gene: TRBV4-2
CDR3 DNA: TGTGCCAGCAGCCAACGACAGTTTTTAGCGGGGGCCGGTACGCAGTATTTT
CDR3 protein: CASSQRQFLAGAGTQYF

J gene: TRBJ2-3
D gene: TRBD2
clone size: .
V gene: TRBV19
CDR3 DNA: TGTGCCAGTAGGTCGACTAGCGGAAGCACAGATACGCAGTATTTT
CDR3 protein: CASRSTSGSTDTQYF

J gene: TRBJ1-2
D gene: TRBD1
clone size: .
V gene: TRBV14
CDR3 DNA: TGTGCCAGCAGCCAATACGGGACAGTCTATGGCTACACCTTC
CDR3 protein: CASSQYGTVYGYTF

J gene: TRBJ1-4
D gene: .
clone size: .
V gene: TRBV11-2
CDR3 DNA: TGTGCCAGCAGCTTATGGCAGGGTGTTCCTAATGAAAAACTGTTTTTT
CDR3 protein: CASSLWQGVPNEKLFF

J gene: TRBJ2-3
D gene: .
clone size: .
V gene: TRBV6-5
CDR3 DNA: TGTGCCAGCAGCCTCGGAGGGCGGAACACAGATACGCAGTATTTT
CDR3 protein: CASSLGGRNTDTQYF

J gene: TRBJ1-2
D gene: TRBD1
clone size: .
V gene: TRBV6-5
CDR3 DNA: TGTGCCAGCAGCAACGGACAGGGGGTGAACTATGGCTACACCTTC
CDR3 protein: CASSNGQGVNYGYTF

J gene: TRBJ2-3
D gene: TRBD2
clone size: .
V gene: TRBV10-3
CDR3 DNA: TGTGCCATCAGTGTTTCTGCGGGAAGCGGGACCGGGGATACGCAGTATTTT
CDR3 protein: CAISVSAGSGTGDTQYF

J gene: TRBJ2-5
D gene: .
clone size: .
V gene: TRBV7-9
CDR3 DNA: TGTGCCAGCAGCTTAGGCCCCGGACGGGGCCAAGAGACCCAGTACTTC
CDR3 protein: CASSLGPGRGQETQYF

J gene: TRBJ2-1
D gene: TRBD2
clone size: .
V gene: TRBV5-6
CDR3 DNA: TGTGCCAGCAGCTTGGGGGGTAGCGGGAGTATAAATGAGCAGTTCTTC
CDR3 protein: CASSLGGSGSINEQFF

J gene: TRBJ1-5
D gene: TRBD1
clone size: .
V gene: TRBV10-3
CDR3 DNA: TGTGCCATCAGTGAGGACGGGACAGGGGGCGATCAGCCCCAGCATTTT
CDR3 protein: CAISEDGTGGDQPQHF

J gene: TRBJ2-4
D gene: .
clone size: .
V gene: TRBV6-5
CDR3 DNA: TGTGCCAGCTCGGGATTTGACAAAAACATTCAGTACTTC
CDR3 protein: CASSGFDKNIQYF

J gene: TRBJ2-3
D gene: .
clone size: .
V gene: TRBV6-6
CDR3 DNA: TGTGCCAGCAGTTACTCGGGTGCGGGTATCCCAGATACGCAGTATTTT
CDR3 protein: CASSYSGAGIPDTQYF

J gene: TRBJ1-4
D gene: TRBD1
clone size: .
V gene: TRBV2
CDR3 DNA: TGTGCCAGCTGTCTAGAAGACAGGGGCAAGGGGAAACTGTTTTTT
CDR3 protein: CASCLEDRGKGKLFF

J gene: TRBJ1-2
D gene: TRBD1
clone size: once
V gene: TRBV5-8
CDR3 DNA: TGTGCCAGCAGCTTGGCCCCGGGACAGTATGGCTACACCTTC
CDR3 protein: CASSLAPGQYGYTF